What follows are 10 T cell receptor beta chains derived from one specimen sequenced in a study of T cell clones after liver transplantation. Sequencing was performed with immunoSEQ multiplex PCR; in TCRdb, only in-frame clones are kept and a portion is missing. Of about 99,000 clones detected, approximately 79% appear once; the ten largest clones hold approximately 3%. Sequencing was performed on CD4+ T cells from blood, taken 45 to 50 months after liver transplant. Source of these receptors: a human patient who received a liver transplant. Some of these T cells may belong to the graft donor.

The CDR3 loop reads CATSTNPPGSANYGYTF. The CDR3 DNA sequence: TGTGCCACCAGCACCAACCCCCCTGGCTCAGCTAACTATGGCTACACCTTC. This rearrangement joins TRBV15 to TRBJ1-2; no firm D call. The CDR3 totals 17 residues. Germline CDR1 LNHNV, CDR2 YYDKDF (reference sequence). Trimming pared 4 bases from V and 0 bases from J, leaving 18 bases between.

This chain joins TRBV4-3 and TRBJ1-4; no clear D gene. Deletions cut 0 bases from V and 0 bases from J, with 8 bases between. Germline CDR1 is LGHNA and CDR2 is YSLEER. The length of the CDR3 is 16 residues. The CDR3 DNA reads TGCGCCAGCAGCCAAGAAGGGTCATCAACTAATGAAAAACTGTTTTTT. It specifies CASSQEGSSTNEKLFF.

The chain couples TRBV30 to TRBJ2-7; D could derive from TRBD1 or TRBD2 (5 bases each). There are 15 residues in the CDR3. V was pared by 3 bases and J by 2 bases, with 17 bases between. Looked up from germline, CDR1 is GTSNPN and CDR2 is SVGIG (reference sequence). The CDR3 reads CAWSPVGQGAYEQYF. The CDR3, as DNA: TGTGCCTGGAGCCCTGTCGGCCAGGGAGCCTACGAGCAGTACTTC.

The rearrangement joins TRBV4-2 to TRBJ2-1, with a tentative D call TRBD2 (7 bases). The V gene lost 3 bases and the J gene lost 9 bases, with 15 bases spanning the gap. This CDR3 is built from 14 residues. Germline assignment: CDR1 LGHNA and CDR2 YNFKEQ. CDR3 in DNA: TGTGCCAGCAGCCACGGGGGGCTGGTAGGTGAGCAGTTCTTC. Residues: CASSHGGLVGEQFF.

This chain connects TRBV25-1 to TRBJ1-1; maybe TRBD1 (5 bases). V lost 7 bases and J 5 bases, leaving 17 bases between the germline ends. The germline V gene encodes CDR1 MGHDK and CDR2 SYGVNS. The CDR3 contains 14 residues. CDR3 in DNA: TGTGCCAGCACCTTAGGGGCTAGCTATACTGAAGCTTTCTTT. It translates to CASTLGASYTEAFF.

This clone was observed a single time. The chain links TRBV19 to TRBJ2-3; D is perhaps TRBD2 (6 bases). The V gene lost 7 bases and the J gene lost 1 base, with 18 bases spanning the gap. Germline CDR1 is LNHDA and CDR2 is SQIVND (reference sequence). The CDR3 totals 16 residues. The CDR3 nucleotides read TGTGCCAGTACTCCGACTAGAAGTGGGGGCACAGATACGCAGTATTTT. The encoded protein is CASTPTRSGGTDTQYF.

This rearrangement joins TRBV5-1 to TRBJ2-3; 9 positions match TRBD2. CDR1 is SGHRS, CDR2 YFSETQ, per germline. There are 14 residues in the CDR3. The ends lost 0 bases at V and 6 bases at J; junction bases unmatched: 2. DNA for the CDR3: TGCGCCAGCAGCTTGGAGCGGGAGGCGGATACGCAGTATTTT. Encoded protein: CASSLEREADTQYF.

The J gene is TRBJ2-3, the V gene TRBV5-1; a possible D gene is TRBD1 (6 bases). Looked up from germline, CDR1 is SGHRS and CDR2 is YFSETQ. There are 15 residues in the CDR3. With 0 bases removed from V and 1 base from J, the gap between germline ends came to 9 bases. The CDR3 bases are TGCGCCAGCAGCTTGGTGGGGGCAGGCACAGATACGCAGTATTTT. It codes for CASSLVGAGTDTQYF. Drawing the rest from reference TRBV5-1 and TRBJ2-3, the complete variable domain is KAGVTQTPRYLIKTRGQQVTLSCSPISGHRSVSWYQQTPGQGLQFLFEYFSETQRNKGNFPGRFSGRQFSNSRSEMNVSTLELGDSALYLCASSLVGAGTDTQYFGPGTRLTVL.

CDR3 in DNA: TGTGCCAGCAGTTCCAGGACAGCGAAGATGGAGTACTTC. Residues: CASSSRTAKMEYF. The V and J genes are TRBV27 and TRBJ2-5, with D possibly matching TRBD1 (6 bases). Germline CDR1 MNHEY, CDR2 SMNVEV (reference sequence). The CDR3 covers 13 residues. V was cut by 4 bases and J by 12 bases, with 18 bases left in between.

V is TRBV2 and J is TRBJ1-1, with TRBD1 identical over 9 bases. The CDR3 spans 14 residues. The germline CDR1 and CDR2 sequences are SNHLY and FYNNEI. Losses at the gene ends were 2 bases for V and 4 bases for J; bases not matched to a gene: 2. Here the CDR3 reads CASSEQDRGTEAFF. Here the CDR3 DNA reads TGTGCCAGCAGTGAACAGGACAGGGGCACTGAAGCTTTCTTT.